The T cell receptor (beta chain) under discussion was sequenced for a study of regulatory T cells in long-lasting Graves disease. The study, taken as a whole, reports: Peripheral blood alone, not thyroid tissue, underwent study. Persistent Graves' patients showed less TCR diversity than newly diagnosed patients showed.

Time point defined: newly diagnosed GD, antithyroid drugs for less than 3 months. TCR sequences were obtained from RNA taken from PBMCs. This clonotype appeared many times. The antigen is unknown. V was clipped by 5 bases and J by 6 bases, with 4 bases between them. Germline CDR1 reads MNHEY; CDR2 reads SMNVEV (reference sequence). The CDR3 runs 11 residues. Arm-PCR of CDR3 regions with iRepertoire HTBI primers generated TCR beta libraries. In the authors' workflow: Detected in the samples were approximately 58 TRBV and about 15 TRBJ segments. TCRdb ran MiXCR on the multiplex PCR reads and lists one entry per CDR3 protein. These V and J calls are TCRdb output, not the study's own analysis. This sample has 400,000 to 500,000 distinct CDR3 sequences; around 17% occur once, and the top ten carry roughly 23%. These data were likewise used in another study, on T cells in Graves' hyperthyroidism and ophthalmopathy. As that report states: HTBI primers were the set used in a first-round RT-PCR of the TCR CDR3.

J is TRBJ2-2 and V is TRBV27; no reliable D call. The clonotype was recovered from a woman aged 18-29 years with Graves disease. The sample was peripheral blood mononuclear cells (PBMCs), taken at new diagnosis, from a patient treated with antithyroid drugs. The CDR3 region is CASSLSGELFF. CDR3 DNA sequence: TGTGCCAGCAGTCTCTCCGGGGAGCTGTTTTTT.